Shown below are 12 T cell receptor beta chains from a single sample sequenced in a study of blood T cells in healthy people across ages. Alongside a J-beta primer mix, a sample-barcoded 5' primer served in a second PCR lasting about 6 to 12 cycles. TCRdb ran MiXCR on the 5' RACE reads and lists one entry per CDR3 protein. The sample holds roughly 800,000 distinct CDR3 sequences; 55% to 70% are singletons and the top ten take about 20%. Sequencing was performed on blood. The receptors originated from a man between 25 and 39 years old in good health.

The chain has TRBV9 and TRBJ2-3, with TRBD2 matching 8 bases. CDR1 SGDLS and CDR2 YYNGEE come from the germline V gene. Trimming at V came to 3 bases and at J to 6 bases, leaving 3 bases not matched to a gene. The CDR3 totals 13 residues. The CDR3, as DNA: TGTGCCAGCAGCGGGACTAGCTCTGATACGCAGTATTTT. Protein: CASSGTSSDTQYF.

This clonotype has only one observation. The chain couples TRBV14 to TRBJ2-1; 12 positions agree with TRBD2. Germline-derived CDR1 and CDR2 are SGHDN and FVKESK. CDR3 size: 18 residues. V lost 3 bases and J lost 0; bases outside the gene matches: 6. CDR3 residues: CASSQTSGSFHSYNEQFF. In nucleotides, the CDR3 is TGTGCCAGCAGCCAGACTAGCGGGAGTTTTCACTCCTACAATGAGCAGTTCTTC.

This clonotype came up a few times. The gene calls are TRBV10-3 and TRBJ2-1; 7 positions agree with TRBD2. Germline V gives CDR1 ENHRY, CDR2 SYGVKD. With 4 bases clipped from V and 5 bases from J, the junction kept 8 bases outside the gene matches. This CDR3 has 15 residues. The CDR3 DNA follows: TGTGCCATCAGTGGAAGCCTAGCGGAGGACAATGAGCAGTTCTTC. It is translated as CAISGSLAEDNEQFF.

This clonotype was seen only once. The J gene is TRBJ1-2, the V gene TRBV28; maybe TRBD1 (6 bases). CDR1 and CDR2 from the germline V gene are MDHEN and SYDVKM. The CDR3 consists of 15 residues. With 3 bases removed from V and 4 bases from J, the gap between germline ends came to 15 bases. In DNA form, the CDR3 reads TGTGCCAGCAGTTTTAAGTGGGAGGGGGGCTATGGCTACACCTTC. Its protein product is CASSFKWEGGYGYTF.

The V call is TRBV6-4, the J call TRBJ2-4; 9 bases agree with TRBD1. Per germline, CDR1 MRHNA and CDR2 SNTAGT. The CDR3 spans 14 residues. V trimming: 2 bases; J trimming: 13 bases; junction bases outside the gene matches: 9. CDR3 protein: CASSDGSGTGKQYF. CDR3 DNA sequence: TGTGCCAGCAGTGACGGATCCGGGACAGGGAAACAGTACTTC.

The chain has TRBV28 and TRBJ1-2; D unclear. The CDR3 contains 15 residues. The germline V gene has CDR1 MDHEN and CDR2 SYDVKM. The V end was cut by 6 bases, the J end by 4 bases, with 18 bases between. This chain's CDR3 is CASSLPGSPGYGYTF. As DNA, the CDR3 is TGTGCCAGCAGCCTTCCCGGGTCCCCGGGCTATGGCTACACCTTC.

The chain uses TRBV20-1 and TRBJ1-2; no definite D call. The V gene's germline CDR1 is DFQATT and CDR2 SNEGSKA (reference sequence). The ends were cut back, 3 bases at V and 2 bases at J, with 13 bases in the middle. This CDR3 is 14 amino acids long. DNA for the CDR3: TGCAGTGCTAGTTCGACATCGCTCAACTATGGCTACACCTTC. Its protein product is CSASSTSLNYGYTF.

CDR3 loop: CASSIGQGTVEQYF. The CDR3 nucleotides read TGTGCCAGCTCAATCGGACAGGGAACGGTCGAGCAGTACTTC. The chain combines TRBV18 with TRBJ2-7; 8 bases map to TRBD1. The CDR3 runs 14 residues. V dropped 5 bases and J dropped 6; count of bases not matched to a gene: 9. The V gene's germline CDR1 is KGHSH and CDR2 LQKENI.

V usage is TRBV2 and J usage is TRBJ2-4; no clear D gene. The V end was cut by 3 bases, the J end by 0 bases, with 6 bases between. The CDR3 consists of 14 residues. The germline gives CDR1 SNHLY, CDR2 FYNNEI. CDR3 sequence: CASSESVAKNIQYF. CDR3 bases: TGTGCCAGCAGTGAGAGCGTAGCCAAAAACATTCAGTACTTC. Together with reference TRBV2 and TRBJ2-4, the CDR3 gives the full variable domain: EPEVTQTPSHQVTQMGQEVILRCVPISNHLYFYWYRQILGQKVEFLVSFYNNEISEKSEIFDDQFSVERPDGSNFTLKIRSTKLEDSAMYFCASSESVAKNIQYFGAGTRLSVL.

CDR3 amino acids: CSASGQSYEQYF. The CDR3 DNA sequence: TGCAGTGCGTCAGGCCAGTCCTACGAGCAGTACTTC. This chain connects TRBV20-1 to TRBJ2-7, with no clear D. The germline CDR1 and CDR2 sequences are DFQATT and SNEGSKA (reference sequence). V lost 6 bases to trimming and J lost 1 base, with 10 bases between them. The CDR3 is 12 amino acids.

The V and J genes are TRBV5-1 and TRBJ2-3; no reliable D call. The CDR3 length is 16 residues. The germline gives CDR1 SGHRS, CDR2 YFSETQ. V was clipped by 2 bases and J by 0 bases, with 13 bases between them. As DNA, the CDR3 is TGCGCCAGCAGCTTAGGGCACACGACTAGCACAGATACGCAGTATTTT. The encoded protein is CASSLGHTTSTDTQYF.

This clonotype occurred many times. The chain carries TRBV11-2 and TRBJ2-5; D unresolved. V gave up 3 bases and J gave up 0 bases, with 8 bases separating them. From germline, CDR1 is SGHAT and CDR2 FQNNGV. CDR3 size: 14 residues. The CDR3 DNA reads TGTGCCAGCAGCTTCTTTGGCGACCAAGAGACCCAGTACTTC. Translation gives CASSFFGDQETQYF.